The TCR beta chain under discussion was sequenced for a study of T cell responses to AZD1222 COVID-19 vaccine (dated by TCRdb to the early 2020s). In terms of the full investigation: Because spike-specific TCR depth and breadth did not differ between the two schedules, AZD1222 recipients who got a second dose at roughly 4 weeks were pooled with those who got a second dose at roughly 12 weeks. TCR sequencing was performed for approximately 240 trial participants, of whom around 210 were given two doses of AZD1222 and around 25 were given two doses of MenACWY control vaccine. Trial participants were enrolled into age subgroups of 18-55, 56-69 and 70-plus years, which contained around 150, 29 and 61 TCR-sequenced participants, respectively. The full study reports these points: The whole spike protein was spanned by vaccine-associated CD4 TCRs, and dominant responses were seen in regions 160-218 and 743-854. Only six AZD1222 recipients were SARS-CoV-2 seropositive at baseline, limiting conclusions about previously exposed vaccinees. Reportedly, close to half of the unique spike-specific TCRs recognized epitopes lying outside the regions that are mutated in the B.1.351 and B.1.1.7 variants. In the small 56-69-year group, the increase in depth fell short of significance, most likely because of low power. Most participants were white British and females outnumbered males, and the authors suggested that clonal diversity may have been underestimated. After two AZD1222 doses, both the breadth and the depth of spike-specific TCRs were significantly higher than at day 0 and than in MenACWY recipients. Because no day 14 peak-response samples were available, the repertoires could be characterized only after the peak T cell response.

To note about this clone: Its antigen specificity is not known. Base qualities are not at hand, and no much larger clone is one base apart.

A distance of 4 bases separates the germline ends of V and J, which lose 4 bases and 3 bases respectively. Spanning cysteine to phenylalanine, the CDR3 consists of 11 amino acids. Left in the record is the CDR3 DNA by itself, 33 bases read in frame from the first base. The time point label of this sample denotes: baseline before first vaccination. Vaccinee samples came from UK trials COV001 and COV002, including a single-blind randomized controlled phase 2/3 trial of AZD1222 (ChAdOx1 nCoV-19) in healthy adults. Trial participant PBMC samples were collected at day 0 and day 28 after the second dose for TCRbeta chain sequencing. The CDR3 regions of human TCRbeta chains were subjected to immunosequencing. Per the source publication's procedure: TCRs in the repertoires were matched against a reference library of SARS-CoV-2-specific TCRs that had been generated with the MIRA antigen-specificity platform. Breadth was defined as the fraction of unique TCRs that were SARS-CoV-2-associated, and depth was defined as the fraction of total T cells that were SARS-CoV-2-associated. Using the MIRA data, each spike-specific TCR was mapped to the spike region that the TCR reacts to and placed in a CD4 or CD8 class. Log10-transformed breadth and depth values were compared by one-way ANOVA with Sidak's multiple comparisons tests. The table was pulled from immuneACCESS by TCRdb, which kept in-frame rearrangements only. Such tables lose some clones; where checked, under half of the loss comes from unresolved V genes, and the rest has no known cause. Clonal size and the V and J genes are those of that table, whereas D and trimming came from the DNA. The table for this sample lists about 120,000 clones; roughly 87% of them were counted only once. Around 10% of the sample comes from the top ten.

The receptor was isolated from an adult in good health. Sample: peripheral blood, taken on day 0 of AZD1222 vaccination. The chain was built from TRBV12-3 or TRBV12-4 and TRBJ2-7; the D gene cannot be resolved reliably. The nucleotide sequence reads TGTGCCAGCAGTTCATACTACGAGCAGTACTTC. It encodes CASSSYYEQYF.